One sample yielded the 17 T cell receptor beta chains listed below, sequenced in a study of T cell responses to AZD1222 COVID-19 vaccine. The data were produced by immunoSEQ multiplex PCR, yet TCRdb's version contains in-frame clones alone and is incomplete. The sample includes 92,000 or so clones, 89% of them seen just once. The sample here was peripheral blood, taken on day 0 of AZD1222 vaccination. The receptors come from an adult in good health.

The chain joins TRBV19 to TRBJ2-5; TRBD2 aligns across 12 bases. Germline lookup yields CDR1 LNHDA and CDR2 SQIVND (reference sequence). The trim removed 4 bases at V and 0 bases at J, leaving 3 bases unmatched. CDR3 length equals 16 residues. The CDR3 sequence: CASSTRLAGDQETQYF. Written as DNA, the CDR3 is TGTGCCAGTAGTACCAGACTAGCGGGGGACCAAGAGACCCAGTACTTC.

V and J are TRBV11-1 and TRBJ2-7; TRBD1 matches 9 bases. V dropped 4 bases and J dropped 1; count of bases not matched to a gene: 8. Germline CDR1 SGHAT, CDR2 FQDESV (reference sequence). There are 16 residues in the CDR3. This CDR3 is CASSSPGQGLSYEQYF. The CDR3 DNA follows: TGTGCCAGCAGCTCTCCGGGACAGGGCCTTTCCTACGAGCAGTACTTC.

The rearrangement joins TRBV15 to TRBJ1-6; tentatively, D is TRBD1 (5 bases). The CDR3 has 18 residues. CDR1 LNHNV and CDR2 YYDKDF come from the germline V gene (reference sequence). V dropped 0 bases and J dropped 8 bases, with 20 bases sitting between them. The CDR3 spells CATSRDIGRTIRDSPLHF. The CDR3 DNA sequence: TGTGCCACCAGCAGAGATATAGGGCGGACAATAAGGGATTCACCCCTCCACTTT.

J is TRBJ2-7 and V is TRBV7-2, with 7 bases lining up with TRBD1. V lost 5 bases and J lost 4; bases outside the gene matches: 8. Per the germline V gene, CDR1 is SGHTA and CDR2 is FQGNSA. This CDR3 comprises 14 residues. The CDR3 protein is CASSVGQAFYEQYF. The CDR3 coding sequence is TGTGCCAGCAGCGTCGGACAGGCTTTTTACGAGCAGTACTTC.

This chain links TRBV7-2 with TRBJ2-7; no clear D gene. Trimming left V 1 base short and J 2 bases short, with 12 bases between. CDR3 length: 15 amino acids. Germline CDR1 reads SGHTA; CDR2 reads FQGNSA. CDR3 residues: CASSLGSSVAYEQYF. The CDR3 nucleotides read TGTGCCAGCAGCTTAGGATCTTCGGTGGCCTACGAGCAGTACTTC.

This clone occurred a few times. The chain carries TRBV7-2 and TRBJ2-5; D is undetermined. V shed 5 bases and J shed 3 bases, with 16 bases lying between them. The CDR3 length is 15 residues. Looked up from germline, CDR1 is SGHTA and CDR2 is FQGNSA. The DNA for the CDR3 is TGTGCCAGCAGCCCCCTTGGGGTTCTAGAAGAGACCCAGTACTTC. Amino acids: CASSPLGVLEETQYF.

The chain recombines TRBV3-1 (or the pseudogene TRBV3-2) with TRBJ1-2, with D possibly matching TRBD1 (6 bases). This CDR3 spans 14 amino acids. V was clipped by 4 bases and J by 8 bases, with 17 bases between them. Germline CDR1 reads LGHDT; CDR2 reads YNNKEL (reference sequence). The CDR3 DNA follows: TGTGCCAGCAGCCCACAGGGAAGGGTGGAGGGCTACACCTTC. It is translated as CASSPQGRVEGYTF.

The rearrangement joins TRBV28 to TRBJ1-2; possible D gene TRBD1, 5 bases. The V end lost 7 bases, the J end lost 8 bases, and 17 bases lay between the germline ends. Germline-derived CDR1 and CDR2 are MDHEN and SYDVKM. The CDR3 spans 13 residues. CDR3 sequence (DNA): TGTGCCAGCACCTGGGGGGGGACGTTCGGCTACACCTTC. Amino acid sequence: CASTWGGTFGYTF.

The chain links TRBV28 to TRBJ1-2; TRBD1 might be the D (5 bases). V was cut by 6 bases and J by 4 bases, with 12 bases left in between. The CDR3 has 13 residues. Germline V gene data show CDR1 as MDHEN and CDR2 as SYDVKM. The CDR3, as DNA: TGTGCCAGCAGACGTTTGGGGCCCTATGGCTACACCTTC. Protein product: CASRRLGPYGYTF.

The rearrangement links TRBV30 to TRBJ2-2, with a weak D call TRBD2 (5 bases). CDR3 length: 17 residues. Trimming removed 0 bases from V and 4 bases from J, with 18 bases in between. Germline V CDR1 and CDR2: GTSNPN, SVGIG (reference sequence). The CDR3 region has the DNA TGTGCCTGGAGTGTCAACCGGAGGCAGAGACCCACCGGGGAGCTGTTTTTT. It encodes CAWSVNRRQRPTGELFF.

The chain employs TRBV2 and TRBJ1-2, with D possibly TRBD1 on 5 matching bases. The V end was cut by 1 base, the J end by 4 bases, with 16 bases between. Germline V lookup: CDR1 SNHLY, CDR2 FYNNEI. The CDR3 loop spans 16 amino acids. The CDR3 here is CASSEVGLRAGYGYTF. DNA for the CDR3: TGTGCCAGCAGTGAAGTGGGACTCCGGGCTGGCTATGGCTACACCTTC.

V is TRBV4-3 and J is TRBJ2-1; TRBD2 aligns across 10 bases. Germline CDR1 and CDR2: LGHNA and YSLEER. V dropped 1 base and J dropped 4; count of bases not matched to a gene: 7. The CDR3 consists of 17 residues. CDR3 DNA: TGCGCCAGCAGCCAAGTAATTAGCGGGGGGCCATACAATGAGCAGTTCTTC. Translation gives CASSQVISGGPYNEQFF.

The chain links TRBV2 to TRBJ2-2; 13 bases fit TRBD2. Germline loops: CDR1 SNHLY, CDR2 FYNNEI. The CDR3 loop spans 15 amino acids. V dropped 7 bases and J dropped 7; count of bases not matched to a gene: 6. CDR3 sequence: CASNRLAGGGGELFF. In DNA form, the CDR3 reads TGTGCCAGCAATCGACTAGCGGGGGGCGGCGGGGAGCTGTTTTTT.

V gene TRBV19 combines with J gene TRBJ1-5, with 9 bases fitting TRBD1. Germline values: CDR1 LNHDA, CDR2 SQIVND (reference sequence). V lost 10 bases and J lost 4; bases outside the gene matches: 5. This CDR3 has 13 amino acids. CDR3 region: CAIAGTGNQPQHF. Written as DNA, the CDR3 is TGTGCCATTGCCGGGACAGGGAATCAGCCCCAGCATTTT. Together with reference TRBV19 and TRBJ1-5, the CDR3 gives the full variable domain: DGGITQSPKYLFRKEGQNVTLSCEQNLNHDAMYWYRQDPGQGLRLIYYSQIVNDFQKGDIAEGYSVSREKKESFPLTVTSAQKNPTAFYLCAIAGTGNQPQHFGDGTRLSIL.

The V and J genes are TRBV12-3 or TRBV12-4 and TRBJ1-1, with unresolved D. This CDR3 is built from 13 residues. V lost 5 bases, J lost 1 base, and 8 bases lay in between. The CDR3 region has the DNA TGTGCCAGCAGTCGGACGGGGAACACTGAAGCTTTCTTT. Protein: CASSRTGNTEAFF.

CDR3 sequence (DNA): TGCAGCGTCCTTAACCTGAAGGTTGTGGAGACCCAGTACTTC. Protein sequence: CSVLNLKVVETQYF. The rearrangement uses TRBV29-1 and TRBJ2-5; D is undetermined. The germline gives CDR1 SQVTM, CDR2 ANQGSEA. The CDR3 contains 14 residues. V lost 6 bases and J 5 bases, leaving 19 bases between the germline ends. The whole variable domain, filled in from reference TRBV29-1 and TRBJ2-5, reads SAVISQKPSRDICQRGTSLTIQCQVDSQVTMMFWYRQQPGQSLTLIATANQGSEATYESGFVIDKFPISRPNLTFSTLTVSNMSPEDSSIYLCSVLNLKVVETQYFGPGTRLLVL.

V gene TRBV5-4 combines with J gene TRBJ1-2; TRBD1 matches 10 bases. The V segment lost 4 bases and the J segment 3 bases; nucleotides outside the gene matches: 9. There are 16 residues in the CDR3. CDR1 and CDR2 from the germline V gene are SGHNT and YYREEE (reference sequence). The CDR3 loop is CASSDSRQGAYYGYTF. For the CDR3, the DNA is TGTGCCAGCAGCGACTCTCGACAGGGGGCCTACTATGGCTACACCTTC.